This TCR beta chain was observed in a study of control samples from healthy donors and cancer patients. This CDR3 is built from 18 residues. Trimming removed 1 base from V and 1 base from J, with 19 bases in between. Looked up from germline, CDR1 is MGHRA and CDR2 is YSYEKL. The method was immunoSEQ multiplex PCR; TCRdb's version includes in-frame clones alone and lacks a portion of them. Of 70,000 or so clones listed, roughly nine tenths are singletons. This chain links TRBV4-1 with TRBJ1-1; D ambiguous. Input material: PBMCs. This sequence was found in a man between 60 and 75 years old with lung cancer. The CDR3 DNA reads TGCGCCAGCAGCCAAGTCAACTTTATTGGACCCACGAACACTGAAGCTTTCTTT. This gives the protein CASSQVNFIGPTNTEAFF.